Below, 14 T cell receptor beta chains from the same sample are listed, as sequenced in a study of PD-1 blockade in classical Hodgkin lymphoma. Time point of the sample: cycle 4 day 1 (C4D1), after less than 7 weeks of nivolumab. No patient escaped relapse after autologous stem cell transplantation, and brentuximab vedotin exposure varied. Measured with immunoSEQ multiplex PCR; TCRdb has only the in-frame clones, and not every one. The sample consists of roughly 50,000 clones, around 89% of them appearing once. Sample: peripheral blood mononuclear cells (PBMCs), taken before the fourth cycle of nivolumab. These TCRs come from a human donor with classical Hodgkin lymphoma.

The rearrangement joins TRBV30 to TRBJ1-5; D unresolved. The V end was cut by 0 bases, the J end by 4 bases, with 7 bases between. Germline V gene lookup returns CDR1 GTSNPN and CDR2 SVGIG (reference sequence). The CDR3 loop spans 13 amino acids. The CDR3 spells CAWSVGGNQPQHF. CDR3 DNA sequence: TGTGCCTGGAGTGTTGGAGGGAATCAGCCCCAGCATTTT.

The chain links TRBV29-1 to TRBJ1-1, with D tentatively TRBD1 (5 bases). This CDR3 is built from 11 residues. In germline, CDR1 is SQVTM, CDR2 ANQGSEA. V shed 6 bases and J shed 6 bases, with 11 bases lying between them. CDR3 loop: CSVETAPEAFF. The CDR3 DNA sequence: TGCAGCGTAGAGACAGCCCCTGAAGCTTTCTTT.

V is TRBV5-6 and J is TRBJ2-5; TRBD1 aligns across 8 bases. With V trimmed by 3 bases and J by 2 bases, 6 bases remained unmatched. This CDR3 has 15 residues. CDR1 is SGHDT and CDR2 is YYEEEE in the germline V gene. The CDR3 loop reads CASSSGTGNQETQYF. In DNA, the CDR3 is TGTGCCAGCAGCTCCGGGACAGGCAATCAAGAGACCCAGTACTTC.

The chain has TRBV6-6 and TRBJ2-1; 13 bases match TRBD2. With 4 bases clipped from V and 8 bases from J, the junction kept 8 bases outside the gene matches. Germline V CDR1 and CDR2: MNHNY, SVGAGI (reference sequence). The CDR3 covers 16 residues. CDR3 nucleotides: TGTGCCAGCAGTTTCTGGACTAGCGGGAGAGGGGATGAGCAGTTCTTC. It encodes CASSFWTSGRGDEQFF.

This chain joins TRBV6-5 and TRBJ2-6; D unresolved. Trimming cost V 5 bases and J 2 bases, with 10 bases left between them. The germline gives CDR1 MNHEY, CDR2 SVGAGI. CDR3 length: 15 amino acids. The DNA for the CDR3 is TGTGCCAGCAGTCGCATTTCCACTGGGGCCAACGTCCTGACTTTC. This codes for CASSRISTGANVLTF.

The V gene is TRBV5-1, the J gene TRBJ2-1; TRBD1 aligns across 10 bases. V shed 4 bases and J 7 bases; nucleotides not matched to a gene: 8. The CDR3 runs 15 residues. Germline CDR1 reads SGHRS; CDR2 reads YFSETQ. CDR3 sequence: CASSAQTGGWNEQFF. CDR3 nucleotide sequence: TGCGCCAGCAGCGCCCAGACAGGGGGCTGGAATGAGCAGTTCTTC.

V is TRBV10-3 and J is TRBJ2-2, with TRBD1 identical over 7 bases. With 6 bases clipped from V and 1 base from J, the junction kept 2 bases outside the gene matches. From germline, CDR1 is ENHRY and CDR2 SYGVKD. This CDR3 is 14 amino acids long. The CDR3 spells CAIRGTVNTGELFF. The CDR3 bases are TGTGCCATCAGAGGGACAGTGAACACCGGGGAGCTGTTTTTT.

The rearrangement joins TRBV28 to TRBJ2-4; D unresolved. CDR1 and CDR2 (germline): MDHEN, SYDVKM. The CDR3 consists of 12 residues. Trimming cost V 5 bases and J 7 bases, with 9 bases left between them. The chain's CDR3 is CASSVEMNIQYF. DNA for the CDR3: TGTGCCAGCAGTGTCGAAATGAACATTCAGTACTTC.

The CDR3 reads CASSGGLAGGGETQYF. CDR3 bases: TGCGCCAGCAGCGGCGGACTAGCGGGAGGGGGGGAGACCCAGTACTTC. This chain connects TRBV5-1 to TRBJ2-5; TRBD2 matches at 15 bases. In germline, CDR1 is SGHRS, CDR2 YFSETQ. The CDR3 spans 16 residues. J gave up 5 bases and V 4 bases, and 6 bases lay outside the gene matches.

The genes are TRBV18 and TRBJ1-1, with D maybe TRBD1 (5 bases). CDR3 length equals 15 residues. Germline CDR1 is KGHSH and CDR2 is LQKENI. The V end lost 4 bases, the J end lost 2 bases, and 14 bases lay between the germline ends. In DNA, the CDR3 is TGTGCCAGCTCACGGGGGGGTTCGGTCAACACTGAAGCTTTCTTT. Residues: CASSRGGSVNTEAFF.

This chain connects TRBV5-4 to TRBJ2-5, with 15 bases lining up with TRBD2. The end of the DNA is better explained by TRBJ2-7, so the J call may be wrong. Germline V lookup: CDR1 SGHNT, CDR2 YYREEE (reference sequence). The CDR3 contains 16 residues. CDR3 protein: CASSQGTSGRLYEQYF. The CDR3 nucleotides are TGTGCCAGCAGCCAAGGGACTAGCGGGAGGCTCTACGAGCAGTACTTC.

The DNA for the CDR3 is TGCGCCAGCAGCTTGGTCTCTTGCATTGTCAATAGCAATCAGCCCCAGCATTTT. Its protein product is CASSLVSCIVNSNQPQHF. J is TRBJ1-5 and V is TRBV5-1; no firm D call. Between the trimmed V and J ends, which lost 0 bases and 0 bases, there was a span of 16 bases. Looked up from germline, CDR1 is SGHRS and CDR2 is YFSETQ. CDR3 length: 18 amino acids.

This clone was found once. J is TRBJ1-1 and V is TRBV9, with D maybe TRBD1 (5 bases). The CDR3 length is 14 residues. In germline, CDR1 is SGDLS, CDR2 YYNGEE. Deletions cut 0 bases from V and 6 bases from J, with 12 bases between. In DNA form, the CDR3 reads TGTGCCAGCAGCGTAGATGGAAGGGGACCTGAAGCTTTCTTT. It yields the protein CASSVDGRGPEAFF.

V usage is TRBV23-1 and J usage is TRBJ2-6; 8 bases fit TRBD1. TRBV23-1 is flagged as an ORF with uncertain function. The V segment lost 4 bases and the J segment 9 bases; nucleotides outside the gene matches: 26. CDR3 length: 21 residues. CDR3 residues: CASSLTQEKPGQAYPGNVLTF. The CDR3 DNA follows: TGCGCCAGCAGTCTTACACAAGAAAAGCCGGGACAGGCGTACCCGGGCAACGTCCTGACTTTC.